This T cell receptor (beta chain) was retrieved from a study of cytomegalovirus exposure and HLA in healthy donors. Regarding the study as a whole: The likely explanation for a cluster of highly shared sequence variants was sequencing artifact. High sensitivity and specificity were reportedly achieved when the classifier diagnosed cytomegalovirus status. In an earlier analysis, about 90% or about 30%: the productive usage of most TCR beta V segments. As a later analysis showed, a missense DCLRE1C variant was linked to trimming of TCR beta V- and J-genes.

On this clone itself: The antigen remains undetermined.

Trimming removed 1 base from V and 2 bases from J, with 9 bases in between. The CDR3 length is 14 residues. Per germline, CDR1 LNHNV and CDR2 YYDKDF (reference sequence). PCR was performed using 60 Vbeta and 13 Jbeta primers. Sequencing used immunoSEQ multiplex PCR; TCRdb keeps in-frame clones, though not all of them. The sample contains some 200,000 clones, 75% to 80% of which appear only once. This TCR was sampled from a man between 18 and 29 years old in good health and CMV-seronegative. Sequencing was performed on PBMCs. The rearrangement uses TRBV15 and TRBJ2-7, with D possibly TRBD2 on 6 matching bases. In nucleotides, the CDR3 is TGTGCCACCAGCAGAGGGGACTCTACCTACGAGCAGTACTTC. Translation: CATSRGDSTYEQYF.